These 17 T cell receptor beta chains share one sample of origin, sequenced in a study of immune characterization of retroperitoneal liposarcoma. TCRdb re-derived calls from the PCR reads in MiXCR, one entry per CDR3 protein. This sample has about 2,400 distinct CDR3 sequences, with 35% to 45% found just once. The specimen was tumor tissue. These receptors were taken from a male donor with retroperitoneal liposarcoma.

The genes are TRBV6-6 and TRBJ2-3; D is perhaps TRBD1 or TRBD2 (5 bases each). Trimming took 6 bases from V and 1 from J, leaving 17 bases between them. Looked up from germline, CDR1 is MNHNY and CDR2 is SVGAGI (reference sequence). The CDR3 runs to 16 residues. CDR3 in DNA: TGTGCCAGCAGACACCAACGGGGCGGACGCACAGATACGCAGTATTTT. This gives the protein CASRHQRGGRTDTQYF.

This clonotype was counted a single time. This chain uses TRBV12-3 or TRBV12-4 with TRBJ2-3; D uncertain. This CDR3 is 11 amino acids long. V was shortened by 3 bases and J by 4 bases, with 2 bases between the two germline ends. The CDR3 here is CASSFADTQYF. The DNA of the CDR3 is TGTGCCAGCAGTTTTGCAGATACGCAGTATTTT.

This sequence joins TRBV7-2 and TRBJ2-3; TRBD2 agrees at 7 bases. Germline loops: CDR1 SGHTA, CDR2 FQGNSA. This CDR3 spans 14 amino acids. The V and J ends lost 0 bases and 3 bases, in that order; junction bases with no gene match: 0. The CDR3 spells CASSLARGTDTQYF. CDR3 DNA: TGTGCCAGCAGCTTAGCGCGGGGGACAGATACGCAGTATTTT.

This clonotype ranks as large. This chain uses TRBV6-1 with TRBJ2-6; D is undetermined. The ends were cut back, 0 bases at V and 0 bases at J, with 3 bases in the middle. The CDR3 is 15 residues long. Germline V lookup: CDR1 MNHNS, CDR2 SASEGT. The CDR3 bases are TGTGCCAGCAGTGAAGCAGGCTCTGGGGCCAACGTCCTGACTTTC. The encoded protein is CASSEAGSGANVLTF.

The chain employs TRBV12-3 or TRBV12-4 and TRBJ2-1; 7 bases match TRBD1. After removal of 6 bases from V and 10 bases from J, the junction contained 9 bases not matched to a gene. This CDR3 has 13 residues. The CDR3 is CASSQTGSYEQFF. The CDR3 coding sequence is TGTGCCAGCAGCCAGACAGGGTCCTACGAGCAGTTCTTC.

This sequence joins TRBV11-3 and TRBJ2-1; weak D call: TRBD2 (6 bases). The closer fit of TRBJ2-7 to the DNA end suggests the J call may be wrong. This CDR3 is 15 amino acids long. Germline V gene lookup returns CDR1 SGHNT and CDR2 YENEEA. As DNA, the CDR3 is TGTGCCAGCAGCCGAAACCGGGAGCCCAGGAACGAGCAGTACTTC. Its translation: CASSRNREPRNEQYF.

The CDR3 loop is CASSYVSGGEQYF. In DNA, the CDR3 is TGTGCCAGCAGCTACGTTTCGGGGGGCGAGCAGTACTTC. This rearrangement joins TRBV7-3 to TRBJ2-7; 7 nucleotides match TRBD2. Germline assignment: CDR1 SGHTA and CDR2 FQGTGA. V lost 4 bases to trimming and J lost 6 bases; unmatched junction nucleotides: 6. The CDR3 totals 13 residues.

The rearrangement joins TRBV12-3 or TRBV12-4 to TRBJ2-3; TRBD2 aligns across 7 bases. The CDR3 covers 13 residues. J was trimmed by 4 bases and V by 6 bases; bases with no gene match: 4. The chain's CDR3 is CASRDGLADTQYF. The CDR3 nucleotides read TGTGCCAGCAGAGACGGACTAGCAGATACGCAGTATTTT.

This clonotype was counted a few times. The V call is TRBV6-1, the J call TRBJ2-1; D not certain. V lost 0 bases to trimming and J lost 8 bases, with 20 bases between them. The CDR3 contains 17 residues. CDR1 and CDR2 (germline): MNHNS, SASEGT. The DNA of the CDR3 is TGTGCCAGCAGTGAAGCCGGTAGCAGAGACCTGGGCGATGAGCAGTTCTTC. As protein: CASSEAGSRDLGDEQFF.

This clonotype showed up just a few times. V usage is TRBV6-6 and J usage is TRBJ2-1, with TRBD2 matching 10 bases. The DNA end lines up better with TRBJ2-7; the J call may be wrong. The CDR3 sequence is 14 residues long. Germline CDR1 MNHNY, CDR2 SVGAGI (reference sequence). The CDR3 nucleotides are TGTGCCAGCAGTTCTAGCGGGAGCGGTGGTGAGCAGTACTTC. Protein product: CASSSSGSGGEQYF.

A few counts support this clonotype. The chain recombines TRBV7-7 with TRBJ2-1; D gene unclear. The J call may be wrong; the DNA end is better matched by TRBJ2-7. The CDR3 spans 16 residues. Germline loops: CDR1 SSHAT, CDR2 FNYEAQ (reference sequence). This CDR3 is CASSLELASAYNEQYF. The CDR3 nucleotides are TGTGCCAGCAGCTTAGAGTTAGCTTCAGCCTACAATGAGCAGTACTTC.

This clonotype has a single count. The rearrangement links TRBV6-1 to TRBJ2-2; weak D call: TRBD1 (6 bases). Per the germline V gene, CDR1 is MNHNS and CDR2 is SASEGT. Trimming removed 6 bases at V and 8 bases at J, with 25 bases between. The CDR3 runs to 17 residues. Written as DNA, the CDR3 is TGTGCCAGCAGAGCGACCGGGACAACGCACTTCTTAGGGGAGCTGTTTTTT. This encodes CASRATGTTHFLGELFF.

This sequence joins TRBV10-2 and TRBJ1-5; D gene unclear. The CDR3 totals 14 residues. The germline CDR1 and CDR2 sequences are WSHSY and SAAADI. V lost 8 bases and J 0 bases, leaving 11 bases between the germline ends. CDR3 DNA sequence: TGCGCCAGCTCCCCAACAGATAGCAATCAGCCCCAGCATTTT. This gives the protein CASSPTDSNQPQHF.

V gene TRBV6-8 combines with J gene TRBJ1-4; D possibly corresponds to TRBD1 (6 bases). Germline CDR1 is MNHGY and CDR2 is SAAAGT. The germline V and J ends were trimmed by 5 bases and 5 bases, with 12 bases remaining between them. The CDR3 has 14 amino acids. CDR3 DNA: TGTGCCAGCAGTCCGACAGGTCCAAATGAAAAACTGTTTTTT. Translated, it gives CASSPTGPNEKLFF.

The chain joins TRBV7-6 to TRBJ2-5; D is undetermined. The germline V gene has CDR1 SGHVS and CDR2 FNYEAQ. The germline V and J ends were trimmed by 5 bases and 11 bases, with 21 bases remaining between them. This CDR3 spans 14 amino acids. The CDR3 coding sequence is TGTGCCAGCAGCCCATCAGGACCGTACAATGAGCAGTACTTC. Translation gives CASSPSGPYNEQYF.

This clonotype has more than one count but fewer than ten. CDR3 DNA: TGTGCCAGCAAACTTGGCGGTTTCAACAATGAGCAGTTCTTC. This translates into CASKLGGFNNEQFF. V gene TRBV27 combines with J gene TRBJ2-1; D not resolved. The CDR3 runs 14 residues. Germline-derived CDR1 and CDR2 are MNHEY and SMNVEV (reference sequence). The V and J ends lost 7 bases and 5 bases respectively, with 15 bases between them.

In this sample, this clonotype turned up a few times. The V call is TRBV27, the J call TRBJ2-1, with TRBD2 as a possible D gene (5 bases). V shed 5 bases and J shed 2 bases, with 13 bases lying between them. The CDR3 spans 15 residues. Germline V gene data show CDR1 as MNHEY and CDR2 as SMNVEV (reference sequence). The CDR3 is CASSDLAQTYNEQFF. The CDR3 DNA reads TGTGCCAGCAGTGATCTAGCCCAAACCTACAATGAGCAGTTCTTC.